Included here is one TCR beta chain sequence, with context. What it binds is unknown. Germline CDR1 and CDR2: ENHRY and SYGVKD. V shed 6 bases, J shed 3 bases, and the junction held 5 bases outside the gene matches. The CDR3 runs to 14 residues. Repertoires were generated with immunoSEQ multiplex PCR, while TCRdb's copy carries only in-frame clones and drops some. The sample yields 60,000 or so clones, roughly 85% seen once. The sample comes from a study of OX40 agonist ivuxolimab in advanced cancers. As for the study in general: A partial response was reached by three patients: one with hepatocellular carcinoma and two with cutaneous melanoma. Study-wide points: At 0.1 to 3.0 mg/kg and by week 6, clonal expansion occurred in CD4+ and CD8+ blood T cells.

The rearrangement uses TRBV10-3 and TRBJ2-5; 9 nucleotides match TRBD1. The clonotype originates from an adult with an advanced solid tumor such as melanoma, head and neck, liver or kidney cancer. Source: CD4+ or CD8+ T cells sorted from blood, taken in a trial of the OX40 agonist ivuxolimab. CDR3 bases: TGTGCCATCAGGCCGGGACAGGGTGAAGAGACCCAGTACTTC. It specifies CAIRPGQGEETQYF.